Listed below are T cell receptor beta chains from one sample, sequenced in a study of T cell changes during pregnancy in multiple sclerosis. Here immunoSEQ multiplex PCR was the method, and the copy in TCRdb shows in-frame clones only, minus some. The sample lists 58,000 or so clones, roughly nine tenths occurring once. The sample here was CD4+ T cells from peripheral blood mononuclear cells, taken in the third trimester of pregnancy. The receptors come from a female donor with multiple sclerosis, enrolled in a pregnancy study. The CDR3 runs from the conserved cysteine through the conserved F or W. The order of the fields is D gene, V gene, J gene, clone size, CDR3 protein, CDR3 DNA. The D gene is left open where the match is weak. Where a row states a size, it is once, few, many or the class of an expanded clone; other rows omit it.

D: .; V: TRBV6-1; J: TRBJ2-3; size: few; CDR3: CASSEGTGRPTDTQYF; DNA: TGTGCCAGCAGTGAAGGAACAGGACGCCCCACAGATACGCAGTATTTT
D: TRBD1; V: TRBV19; J: TRBJ1-1; size: .; CDR3: CASSPRDRVLSTEAFF; DNA: TGTGCCAGTAGTCCCCGGGACAGGGTTCTTAGCACTGAAGCTTTCTTT
D: .; V: TRBV29-1; J: TRBJ2-3; size: .; CDR3: CSVAGTQATDTQYF; DNA: TGCAGCGTTGCCGGGACACAAGCCACAGATACGCAGTATTTT
D: .; V: TRBV11-2; J: TRBJ1-1; size: once; CDR3: CASSFGQTGAEAFF; DNA: TGTGCCAGCAGCTTTGGACAGACAGGCGCTGAAGCTTTCTTT
D: .; V: TRBV30; J: TRBJ2-3; size: .; CDR3: CAWSHNLHTQYF; DNA: TGTGCCTGGAGCCATAACTTACATACGCAGTATTTT
D: TRBD2; V: TRBV7-2; J: TRBJ2-3; size: .; CDR3: CASSLMLAGETDTQYF; DNA: TGTGCCAGCAGCTTAATGCTAGCGGGGGAAACAGATACGCAGTATTTT
D: .; V: TRBV6-1; J: TRBJ1-4; size: .; CDR3: CASSLSITNEKLFF; DNA: TGTGCCAGCTCCCTTTCTATAACTAATGAAAAACTGTTTTTT
D: TRBD1; V: TRBV18; J: TRBJ1-2; size: few; CDR3: CASSRTGTGSIGYGYTF; DNA: TGTGCCAGCTCGCGAACCGGGACAGGGTCCATCGGCTATGGCTACACCTTC
D: TRBD2; V: TRBV10-1; J: TRBJ2-1; size: .; CDR3: CASSESVAGDTYNEQFF; DNA: TGCGCCAGCAGTGAGTCAGTAGCGGGTGATACCTACAATGAGCAGTTCTTC
D: TRBD1; V: TRBV7-9; J: TRBJ1-1; size: .; CDR3: CASSQTGATEAFF; DNA: TGTGCCAGCAGCCAGACAGGGGCCACTGAAGCTTTCTTT
D: .; V: TRBV11-2; J: TRBJ1-1; size: .; CDR3: CASRPGRGSVNTEAFF; DNA: TGTGCCAGCAGGCCGGGCAGGGGATCGGTGAACACTGAAGCTTTCTTT
D: TRBD1; V: TRBV19; J: TRBJ1-5; size: .; CDR3: CASKDRGTPQHF; DNA: TGTGCCAGTAAGGACAGGGGGACGCCCCAGCATTTT
D: TRBD1; V: TRBV11-2; J: TRBJ1-1; size: .; CDR3: CASSPDWDRGVETEAFF; DNA: TGTGCCAGCAGCCCGGATTGGGACAGGGGCGTCGAAACTGAAGCTTTCTTT
D: .; V: TRBV29-1; J: TRBJ2-3; size: .; CDR3: CSVDRGGDTQYF; DNA: TGCAGCGTTGACCGGGGAGGAGATACGCAGTATTTT
D: .; V: TRBV11-2; J: TRBJ2-7; size: .; CDR3: CASSLQEGSYEQYF; DNA: TGTGCCAGCAGCCTTCAAGAGGGATCCTACGAGCAGTACTTC
D: .; V: TRBV7-3; J: TRBJ2-1; size: .; CDR3: CASSSVRVNEQFF; DNA: TGTGCCAGCAGCTCAGTCCGGGTAAATGAGCAGTTCTTC
D: .; V: TRBV7-2; J: TRBJ1-1; size: .; CDR3: CASSLASSAGGLGTEAFF; DNA: TGTGCCAGCAGCTTAGCGTCAAGTGCCGGAGGTTTGGGGACTGAAGCTTTCTTT
D: .; V: TRBV11-3; J: TRBJ2-7; size: .; CDR3: CASSSLSGSYEQYF; DNA: TGTGCCAGCAGCTCCCTAAGCGGGTCCTACGAGCAGTACTTC
D: TRBD1; V: TRBV5-1; J: TRBJ1-5; size: .; CDR3: CASSSTGPNQPQHF; DNA: TGCGCCAGCAGCTCGACAGGGCCTAATCAGCCCCAGCATTTT
D: TRBD2; V: TRBV5-1; J: TRBJ2-1; size: .; CDR3: CASSSVPGLASEQFF; DNA: TGCGCCAGCAGCTCCGTCCCGGGACTAGCCAGTGAGCAGTTCTTC
D: .; V: TRBV7-8; J: TRBJ2-7; size: .; CDR3: CASSLDSAGLTYEQYF; DNA: TGTGCCAGCAGCTTAGATTCGGCAGGGTTGACCTACGAGCAGTACTTC
D: .; V: TRBV2; J: TRBJ1-5; size: .; CDR3: CASSWEAGLNQPQHF; DNA: TGTGCCAGCAGTTGGGAGGCGGGGCTCAATCAGCCCCAGCATTTT
D: .; V: TRBV30; J: TRBJ2-7; size: once; CDR3: CAWSPWDSGYEQYF; DNA: TGTGCCTGGAGCCCCTGGGATAGCGGCTACGAGCAGTACTTC
D: .; V: TRBV7-7; J: TRBJ2-2; size: .; CDR3: CASSLALSRDSGELFF; DNA: TGTGCCAGCAGCTTAGCTCTTAGCAGAGATTCCGGGGAGCTGTTTTTT
D: .; V: TRBV5-1; J: TRBJ1-2; size: once; CDR3: CASNLDTANYGYTF; DNA: TGCGCCAGCAACCTGGACACTGCTAACTATGGCTACACCTTC
D: .; V: TRBV2; J: TRBJ1-1; size: .; CDR3: CASSVQGNEAFF; DNA: TGTGCCAGCAGTGTCCAGGGAAACGAAGCTTTCTTT
D: TRBD2; V: TRBV6-1; J: TRBJ2-7; size: .; CDR3: CASFAGGEQYF; DNA: TGTGCCAGCTTCGCGGGAGGGGAGCAGTACTTC
D: TRBD1; V: TRBV19; J: TRBJ1-2; size: once; CDR3: CASSDDGTAGYTTYGYTF; DNA: TGTGCCAGTAGTGACGATGGGACAGCAGGATATACCACCTATGGCTACACCTTC
D: .; V: TRBV6-5; J: TRBJ2-3; size: once; CDR3: CASSSPGLPGTDTQYF; DNA: TGTGCCAGCAGTTCCCCCGGGTTACCGGGAACAGATACGCAGTATTTT
D: .; V: TRBV30; J: TRBJ1-1; size: .; CDR3: CAWSREAGGTEAFF; DNA: TGTGCCTGGAGCCGCGAGGCAGGAGGGACTGAAGCTTTCTTT
D: TRBD1; V: TRBV11-2; J: TRBJ2-5; size: .; CDR3: CASSPGQGGKTQYF; DNA: TGTGCCAGCAGCCCTGGACAGGGGGGGAAGACCCAGTACTTC
D: TRBD2; V: TRBV5-4; J: TRBJ2-3; size: .; CDR3: CASRNGGSEDTQYF; DNA: TGTGCCAGCAGAAACGGGGGGTCGGAAGATACGCAGTATTTT
D: TRBD1; V: TRBV28; J: TRBJ2-7; size: .; CDR3: CASNIQGTGGRGGMGEQYF; DNA: TGTGCCAGCAACATACAAGGGACAGGCGGCCGAGGGGGTATGGGCGAGCAGTACTTC
D: .; V: TRBV5-8; J: TRBJ1-5; size: .; CDR3: CASSLSVGAPNQPQHF; DNA: TGTGCCAGCAGCTTGTCTGTAGGGGCCCCCAATCAGCCCCAGCATTTT
D: TRBD1; V: TRBV7-2; J: TRBJ1-5; size: .; CDR3: CASSLALRGPQPQHF; DNA: TGTGCCAGCAGCTTAGCGCTCAGGGGGCCTCAGCCCCAGCATTTT
D: .; V: TRBV18; J: TRBJ1-2; size: .; CDR3: CASSPGPPGDYGYTF; DNA: TGTGCCAGCTCACCCGGGCCCCCAGGGGACTATGGCTACACCTTC
D: .; V: TRBV18; J: TRBJ1-2; size: .; CDR3: CASSDTGYYGYTF; DNA: TGTGCCAGCTCAGATACAGGATACTATGGCTACACCTTC
D: TRBD1; V: TRBV19; J: TRBJ1-1; size: .; CDR3: CASSEDRGNTEAFF; DNA: TGTGCCAGTAGTGAGGACAGGGGGAACACTGAAGCTTTCTTT
D: .; V: TRBV11-2; J: TRBJ2-3; size: .; CDR3: CASRPSESQDTQYF; DNA: TGTGCCAGCAGACCCTCGGAGTCGCAAGATACGCAGTATTTT
D: .; V: TRBV19; J: TRBJ1-1; size: once; CDR3: CASSIWSGAFF; DNA: TGTGCCAGTAGTATATGGTCGGGAGCTTTCTTT
D: TRBD1; V: TRBV5-1; J: TRBJ2-3; size: .; CDR3: CASTLGQGVTDTQYF; DNA: TGCGCCAGCACCCTGGGACAGGGAGTCACAGATACGCAGTATTTT
D: .; V: TRBV18; J: TRBJ1-2; size: .; CDR3: CASSPARNYGYTF; DNA: TGTGCCAGCTCACCTGCCAGGAACTATGGCTACACCTTC
D: TRBD2; V: TRBV12-5; J: TRBJ2-2; size: .; CDR3: CASGPGLAGAGTGELFF; DNA: TGTGCTAGTGGTCCGGGACTAGCGGGGGCCGGAACCGGGGAGCTGTTTTTT
D: .; V: TRBV30; J: TRBJ2-1; size: .; CDR3: CAWSVNQEKFF; DNA: TGTGCCTGGAGTGTTAATCAGGAAAAGTTCTTC
D: TRBD1; V: TRBV10-3; J: TRBJ2-5; size: .; CDR3: CASTGGAETQYF; DNA: TGTGCCTCAACAGGGGGCGCAGAGACCCAGTACTTC
D: .; V: TRBV29-1; J: TRBJ2-7; size: .; CDR3: CSVEVSGVEQYF; DNA: TGCAGCGTTGAAGTCTCGGGGGTCGAGCAGTACTTC
D: TRBD2; V: TRBV28; J: TRBJ2-7; size: .; CDR3: CASSPGLAGVIYEQYF; DNA: TGTGCCAGCAGTCCCGGACTAGCGGGAGTTATTTACGAGCAGTACTTC
D: TRBD1; V: TRBV7-2; J: TRBJ1-1; size: few; CDR3: CASSLSGGNTEAFF; DNA: TGTGCCAGCAGCTTATCAGGGGGTAACACTGAAGCTTTCTTT
D: .; V: TRBV30; J: TRBJ2-1; size: .; CDR3: CAWNQGIGEDNEQFF; DNA: TGTGCCTGGAACCAGGGAATAGGTGAGGACAATGAGCAGTTCTTC
D: .; V: TRBV4-3; J: TRBJ2-6; size: .; CDR3: CASSRDRQEFGSGANVLTF; DNA: TGCGCCAGCAGCCGAGACCGACAGGAGTTCGGCTCTGGGGCCAACGTCCTGACTTTC
D: TRBD2; V: TRBV6-6; J: TRBJ2-1; size: .; CDR3: CASRTAGGSVYNEQFF; DNA: TGTGCCAGCAGGACTGCTGGCGGGAGTGTCTACAATGAGCAGTTCTTC
D: TRBD1; V: TRBV5-1; J: TRBJ1-2; size: few; CDR3: CASSLALADDRGKGYTF; DNA: TGCGCCAGCAGCTTGGCGTTAGCGGATGACAGGGGGAAGGGCTACACCTTC
D: .; V: TRBV5-1; J: TRBJ1-5; size: few; CDR3: CASSLGDSVNQPQHF; DNA: TGCGCCAGCAGCTTGGGTGACAGTGTTAATCAGCCCCAGCATTTT